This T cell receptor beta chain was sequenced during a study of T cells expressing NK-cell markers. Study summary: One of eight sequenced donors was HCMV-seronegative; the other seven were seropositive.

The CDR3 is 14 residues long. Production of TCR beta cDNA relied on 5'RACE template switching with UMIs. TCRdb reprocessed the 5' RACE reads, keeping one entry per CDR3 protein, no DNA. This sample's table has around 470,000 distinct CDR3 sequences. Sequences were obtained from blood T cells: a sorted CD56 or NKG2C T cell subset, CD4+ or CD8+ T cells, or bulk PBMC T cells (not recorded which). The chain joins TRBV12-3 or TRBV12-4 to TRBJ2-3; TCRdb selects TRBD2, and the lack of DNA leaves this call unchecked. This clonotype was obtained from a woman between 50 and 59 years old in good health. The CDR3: CASRSGRDTDTQYF.